A selection of T cell receptor beta chains follows, all from one sample in a study of blood T cells in healthy people across ages. TCRdb reprocessed the 5' RACE reads via MiXCR and lists one record per CDR3 protein. The sample comprises approximately 1.5 million distinct CDR3 sequences, about 31% of which are singletons, and 11% rests with the top ten. Input material: blood. All receptors come from a woman in her thirties in good health. The CDR3 runs from the conserved cysteine through the conserved F or W. Fields, in order: clone size, V gene, D gene, J gene, CDR3 DNA, CDR3 protein. The D gene is left open where the match is weak. Clone size is shown for a subset of rows, as once, few, many or a class of expanded clone.

many,TRBV29-1,.,TRBJ2-3,TGCAGCGCCGAGTCCAGGGATACGCAGTATTTT,CSAESRDTQYF
.,TRBV30,.,TRBJ2-7,TGTGCCTGGAGTTCTCCGTACGAGCAGTACTTC,CAWSSPYEQYF
few,TRBV9,.,TRBJ2-3,TGTGCCAGCAGCGTCCTCTCTAAGGGGGTGGGAACAGATACGCAGTATTTT,CASSVLSKGVGTDTQYF
few,TRBV6-2/TRBV6-3,TRBD2,TRBJ2-1,TGTGCCAGCAGACAGGCCCTAGCGGGGGGGGTCTATGAGCAGTTCTTC,CASRQALAGGVYEQFF
.,TRBV30,.,TRBJ1-1,TGTGCCTGGAGTGGACCTATTATGAACACTGAAGCTTTCTTT,CAWSGPIMNTEAFF
.,TRBV7-3,.,TRBJ2-3,TGTGCCAGCAGCTCCGCCCTCACAGATACGCAGTATTTT,CASSSALTDTQYF
few,TRBV20-1,.,TRBJ1-2,TGCAGTGCTAACCCGGTGACAGACTATGGCTACACCTTC,CSANPVTDYGYTF
.,TRBV7-9,TRBD1,TRBJ1-2,TGTGTCAGCAGCTTAGGTGGGACAGGGGGCGCTGGCTACACCTTC,CVSSLGGTGGAGYTF
.,TRBV20-1,.,TRBJ2-7,TGCAGTGCTAGTCCCCCCGGACAAACCTACGAGCAGTACTTC,CSASPPGQTYEQYF
.,TRBV27,TRBD2,TRBJ2-7,TGTGCCAGCAGTTTTAGGCAGACTAGCGGGGGGCGCTACGAGCAGTACTTC,CASSFRQTSGGRYEQYF
few,TRBV28,TRBD2,TRBJ2-7,TGTGCCAGCAGTCCCGTAGCGGGAGGGCGATCCTACGAGCAGTACTTC,CASSPVAGGRSYEQYF
.,TRBV7-2,.,TRBJ2-1,TGTGCCAGCAGCTCCCGGAAGAGCTCCTACAATGAGCAGTTCTTC,CASSSRKSSYNEQFF
.,TRBV9,.,TRBJ2-3,TGTGCCAGCAGCGTAGACTCAGCGGCAGGTACGCAGTATTTT,CASSVDSAAGTQYF
few,TRBV15,.,TRBJ2-5,TGTGCCACCAGCAGAGATTATGGGGTCCAAGAGACCCAGTACTTC,CATSRDYGVQETQYF
.,TRBV4-1,TRBD1,TRBJ2-1,TGCGCCAGCAGCCAAGCGAGGACAGGGGCCCAACTAAGCTCCTACAATGAGCAGTTCTTC,CASSQARTGAQLSSYNEQFF
few,TRBV12-5,TRBD2,TRBJ2-1,TGTGCTAGTGCCCTTAGCGGGAGTTGGAAGCAGTTCTTC,CASALSGSWKQFF